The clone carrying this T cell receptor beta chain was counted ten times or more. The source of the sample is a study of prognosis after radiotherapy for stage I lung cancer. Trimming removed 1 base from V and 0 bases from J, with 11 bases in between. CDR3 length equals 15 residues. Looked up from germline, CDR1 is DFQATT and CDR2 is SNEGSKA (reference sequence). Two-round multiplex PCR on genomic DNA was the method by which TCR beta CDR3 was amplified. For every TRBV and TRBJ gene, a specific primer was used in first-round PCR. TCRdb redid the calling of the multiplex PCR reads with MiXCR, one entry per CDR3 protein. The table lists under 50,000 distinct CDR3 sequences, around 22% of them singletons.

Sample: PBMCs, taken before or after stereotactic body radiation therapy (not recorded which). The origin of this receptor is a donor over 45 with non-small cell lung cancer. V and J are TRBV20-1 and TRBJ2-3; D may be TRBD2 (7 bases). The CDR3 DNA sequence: TGCAGTGCTAGAGCGGGGGGCCTGAGCACAGATACGCAGTATTTT. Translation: CSARAGGLSTDTQYF.